This TCR beta chain was sequenced for a study of T cells in Graves' hyperthyroidism and ophthalmopathy. Study at large: At initial diagnosis, before any treatment had begun, peripheral blood was obtained.

RNA transcripts were the template for amplifying TCR beta CDR3 regions. An initial round of RT-PCR targeting the TCR CDR3 relied on the HTBI primer set. Using its own MiXCR run on the multiplex PCR reads, TCRdb lists one record per CDR3 protein. Of about 500,000 distinct CDR3 sequences detected, about 16% appear once; the ten largest clones hold 25% to 30%. The authors obtained PBMCs from about 9.5 ml of fresh peripheral blood. This clonotype was counted a few times. As yet, its antigen is unknown. Study-wide points: In the blood, most expanded thyroid clonotypes above 0.001 appeared as well. Stable hyperthyroidism and ophthalmopathy were separated using 13 V-J signatures.

The clonotype comes from a woman under 40 with Graves' ophthalmopathy. Specimen: blood.

CDR3 loop: CASSAYSGRTTGANVLTF. The CDR3 DNA follows: TGTGCCAGCAGCGCCTATAGCGGGAGGACTACTGGGGCCAACGTCCTGACTTTC. The chain has TRBV9 and TRBJ2-6, with 10 bases identical to TRBD2. CDR1 is SGDLS, CDR2 YYNGEE, per germline. The CDR3 is 18 amino acids. V lost 3 bases to trimming and J lost 2 bases; unmatched junction nucleotides: 8.